This TCR beta chain originates from a study of shared clonotypes between healthy human individuals. Per germline, CDR1 SGHTA and CDR2 FQGNSA. This CDR3 is built from 17 residues. V lost 4 bases, J lost 3 bases, and 13 bases stayed unmatched. Generated by immunoSEQ multiplex PCR, the TCRdb table keeps only in-frame clones and is missing some. Of over a million clones listed, around 97% are singletons. The gene calls are TRBV7-2 and TRBJ2-3; 7 bases match TRBD2. The specimen sequenced was naive CD4+ T cells sorted from blood. The subset denotes: CD45RA+ positively selected. The TCR comes from a man aged 25 to 45 in good health. This CDR3 is CASSSPRGGKVTDTQYF. Here the CDR3 DNA reads TGTGCCAGCAGCTCTCCCCGGGGAGGGAAGGTGACAGATACGCAGTATTTT.